This is a list of T cell receptor beta chains from one sample in a study of regulatory T cells in long-lasting Graves disease. TCRdb reanalysed the multiplex PCR reads using MiXCR and keeps one entry per CDR3 protein. Of 350,000 to 450,000 distinct CDR3 sequences listed, over 12% are singletons. These records were also assigned to another study, of T cells in Graves' hyperthyroidism and ophthalmopathy.

The sample here was peripheral blood mononuclear cells (PBMCs), taken at new diagnosis, from a patient treated with antithyroid drugs. The source is a woman in her thirties or forties with Graves disease. The CDR3 runs from the conserved cysteine through the conserved F or W. D genes are given only for firm matches. Where a row states a size, it is once, few, many or the class of an expanded clone; other rows omit it.

cdr3_aa cdr3_nt d_call clone_size v_call cdr3_length j_call
CASSEFNGANVLTF TGTGCCAGCTCGGAGTTTAATGGGGCCAACGTCCTGACTTTC - few TRBV6-2/TRBV6-3 14 TRBJ2-6
CACKSRTRDSTYEQYF TGTGCCTGTAAATCCAGGACCAGAGACTCTACCTACGAGCAGTACTTC - many TRBV30 16 TRBJ2-7
CASITGSGSTEAFF TGTGCCAGCATTACAGGCTCGGGGAGCACTGAAGCTTTCTTT - many TRBV2 14 TRBJ1-1
CASSIGGPRIEQYF TGTGCCAGTAGTATAGGGGGGCCCCGTATCGAGCAGTACTTC - - TRBV19 14 TRBJ2-7
CASSPGVDTEAFF TGTGCCAGCAGCCCTGGGGTGGACACTGAAGCTTTCTTT - - TRBV28 13 TRBJ1-1
CASSALTSNSYNEQFF TGTGCCAGTAGTGCGCTGACTAGCAATTCCTACAATGAGCAGTTCTTC TRBD2 once TRBV19 16 TRBJ2-1
CSVETGGYNEQFF TGCAGCGTTGAAACAGGGGGGTACAATGAGCAGTTCTTC TRBD1 - TRBV29-1 13 TRBJ2-1
CAIGGRGYGGELFF TGTGCCATCGGGGGCAGGGGTTACGGCGGGGAGCTGTTTTTT - few TRBV10-3 14 TRBJ2-2
CSAGSSPAQYF TGCAGCGCCGGTTCGAGCCCAGCCCAGTACTTC - - TRBV29-1 11 TRBJ2-5
CASSLAGTATYEQYF TGTGCCAGCAGTTTGGCCGGGACAGCAACCTACGAGCAGTACTTC TRBD1 - TRBV12-3/TRBV12-4 15 TRBJ2-7
CASSLGQGYWSYEQYF TGTGCCAGCAGCTTGGGACAGGGGTATTGGTCCTACGAGCAGTACTTC TRBD1 many TRBV5-8 16 TRBJ2-7
CASSFGFGTPLGEQYF TGCGCCAGCAGCTTTGGATTCGGGACTCCCCTGGGCGAGCAGTACTTC - many TRBV5-1 16 TRBJ2-7
CASSEYRVFQPQHF TGTGCCAGCAGTGAATACCGGGTATTTCAGCCCCAGCATTTT - - TRBV25-1 14 TRBJ1-5
CASSFGLGGLYNEQFF TGTGCCAGTAGTTTCGGTCTCGGTGGGTTGTACAATGAGCAGTTCTTC - many TRBV19 16 TRBJ2-1
CASSHPGLYNEQFF TGTGCCAGCAGCCACCCGGGTCTCTACAATGAGCAGTTCTTC - few TRBV4-2 14 TRBJ2-1
CASSDLAGDTGELFF TGTGCCAGCAGTGATTTAGCGGGAGATACCGGGGAGCTGTTTTTT TRBD2 few TRBV6-1 15 TRBJ2-2
CASERGRRASGTSYNEQFF TGTGCCAGCGAGAGGGGGCGTAGGGCTAGCGGGACCTCCTACAATGAGCAGTTCTTC TRBD2 many TRBV12-3/TRBV12-4 19 TRBJ2-1
CASSQDRGSGSLGEQFF TGCGCCAGCAGCCAAGATCGAGGGAGCGGGAGCCTCGGTGAGCAGTTCTTC TRBD2 - TRBV4-3 17 TRBJ2-1
CASSSPPGLAGYEQYF TGCGCCAGCAGCTCTCCCCCGGGACTAGCGGGTTACGAGCAGTACTTC TRBD2 many TRBV5-1 16 TRBJ2-7
CASSSIGTSGNYEQYF TGTGCCAGCAGCTCCATCGGGACTAGCGGGAACTACGAGCAGTACTTC TRBD2 few TRBV28 16 TRBJ2-7
CASSPGGLVEETQYF TGTGCCAGCTCACCAGGCGGACTAGTGGAGGAGACCCAGTACTTC TRBD2 many TRBV18 15 TRBJ2-5
CASRLWGQGSVPDVEAFF TGCGCCAGCAGGTTGTGGGGTCAGGGTTCAGTTCCCGATGTTGAAGCTTTCTTT - few TRBV5-1 18 TRBJ1-1
CASRPVSTDTQYF TGTGCCAGCAGACCGGTGAGCACAGATACGCAGTATTTT - - TRBV13 13 TRBJ2-3
CAGSLGAGETQYF TGTGCCGGTAGTTTGGGGGCCGGGGAGACCCAGTACTTC - many TRBV2 13 TRBJ2-5
CASSLRPGGSDEQFF TGTGCCAGTAGCCTTCGTCCAGGGGGGAGCGATGAGCAGTTCTTC - few TRBV19 15 TRBJ2-1
CASSPRGDTDTQYF TGTGCCAGCTCACCACGGGGTGACACAGATACGCAGTATTTT - many TRBV18 14 TRBJ2-3
CASSWGLGSYNEQFF TGTGCCAGCAGCTGGGGACTAGGTTCCTACAATGAGCAGTTCTTC TRBD2 many TRBV13 15 TRBJ2-1
CASSLRTTVRRETQYF TGTGCCAGCAGTTTAAGAACAACGGTTCGGAGAGAGACCCAGTACTTC - many TRBV28 16 TRBJ2-5
CASSGWTGRDEKLFF TGTGCCAGCAGCGGTTGGACAGGGAGGGATGAAAAACTGTTTTTT TRBD1 many TRBV11-2 15 TRBJ1-4
CASSQGSARSEQYF TGTGCCAGCAGCCAAGGTTCGGCCCGGTCCGAGCAGTACTTC - many TRBV3-1 14 TRBJ2-7
CASSSTAPPRNEQFF TGTGCCAGCAGCTCGACCGCCCCGCCCCGGAATGAGCAGTTCTTC - - TRBV11-3 15 TRBJ2-1
CASSLWGARENTEAFF TGTGCCAGCAGTTTATGGGGGGCGCGGGAGAACACTGAAGCTTTCTTT - many TRBV28 16 TRBJ1-1
CASSLGGTAGDEQYF TGCGCCAGCAGCTTGGGGGGGACCGCGGGGGACGAGCAGTACTTC TRBD2 few TRBV5-1 15 TRBJ2-7
CASSSSAGGAYNEQFF TGTGCCAGCAGCTCGTCAGCGGGAGGAGCCTACAATGAGCAGTTCTTC TRBD2 many TRBV11-2 16 TRBJ2-1
CASSYPGEREKLFF TGTGCCAGCAGTTACCCGGGAGAGCGGGAAAAACTGTTTTTT - many TRBV6-2/TRBV6-3 14 TRBJ1-4
CASSLIRGETEAFF TGTGCCAGCAGTTTAATTCGGGGAGAGACTGAAGCTTTCTTT - many TRBV27 14 TRBJ1-1
CSVYLEARNTEAFF TGCAGCGTTTACTTAGAGGCAAGGAACACTGAAGCTTTCTTT - many TRBV29-1 14 TRBJ1-1
CAISEVWQGDTYEQYF TGTGCCATCAGTGAGGTATGGCAGGGGGATACCTACGAGCAGTACTTC TRBD1 few TRBV10-3 16 TRBJ2-7
CASSLPLVGFANEQFF TGTGCCAGTAGTCTCCCCCTCGTGGGGTTCGCCAATGAGCAGTTCTTC - many TRBV19 16 TRBJ2-1
CASSQSLSAGGPQETQYF TGCGCCAGCAGCCAGTCCCTTTCGGCGGGAGGGCCCCAAGAGACCCAGTACTTC TRBD2 few TRBV4-3 18 TRBJ2-5
CASSSEGQEYGYTF TGCGCCAGCAGCTCAGAGGGGCAGGAGTATGGCTACACCTTC - - TRBV5-1 14 TRBJ1-2
CASMKNRGRFGTDTQYF TGTGCCAGTATGAAGAACAGGGGGCGTTTTGGGACAGATACGCAGTATTTT TRBD1 many TRBV19 17 TRBJ2-3
CASSFAGGDYNEQFF TGTGCCAGCAGTTTTGCGGGAGGCGATTACAATGAGCAGTTCTTC TRBD2 - TRBV12-3/TRBV12-4 15 TRBJ2-1
CASSLLGGYNEQFF TGTGCCAGCAGCTTACTGGGGGGGTACAATGAGCAGTTCTTC TRBD2 many TRBV7-9 14 TRBJ2-1
CSVVDVGHTGELFF TGCAGCGTTGTAGACGTAGGGCACACCGGGGAGCTGTTTTTT - many TRBV29-1 14 TRBJ2-2